The 8 T cell receptor beta chains in this list originate from one sample, sequenced in a study of monozygotic twins with inflammatory bowel disease. Using the 5' RACE reads, TCRdb records one entry per CDR3 protein without DNA. This repertoire includes some 300,000 distinct CDR3 sequences. The sequenced sample consisted of blood. These receptors were obtained from a human donor with ulcerative colitis or Crohn's disease, or a healthy co-twin of an affected twin (not recorded which).

The chain recombines TRBV6-2 or TRBV6-3 with TRBJ2-1. The CDR3 length is 11 residues. Looked up from germline, CDR1 is MNHEY and CDR2 is SVGEGT. The CDR3 spells CAIQSWNEQFF.

V and J are TRBV5-4 and TRBJ2-7; the TRBD1 assignment by TCRdb is unverifiable without DNA. The CDR3 contains 13 residues. Per germline, CDR1 SGHNT and CDR2 YYREEE (reference sequence). CDR3 in amino acids: CASSLPPGYEQYF. The full variable domain, in which reference TRBV5-4 and TRBJ2-7 provide the parts outside the CDR3, is ETGVTQSPTHLIKTRGQQVTLRCSSQSGHNTVSWYQQALGQGPQFIFQYYREEENGRGNFPPRFSGLQFPNYSSELNVNALELDDSALYLCASSLPPGYEQYFGPGTRLTVT.

The V call is TRBV4-3, the J call TRBJ2-3; there is no DNA to check the TCRdb D call of TRBD2. This CDR3 is built from 15 residues. Germline V gene sequence: CDR1 LGHNA, CDR2 YSLEER. This CDR3 is CASSQRTRHTDTQYF.

The V call is TRBV12-3 or TRBV12-4, the J call TRBJ1-2; the D gene TCRdb calls, TRBD1, cannot be checked with no DNA. The CDR3 runs to 14 residues. CDR3: CASRPTGGGGGYTF.

J is TRBJ2-3 and V is TRBV14; there is no DNA to check the TCRdb D call of TRBD2. Germline assignment: CDR1 SGHDN and CDR2 FVKESK. The CDR3 length is 15 residues. CDR3 sequence reads: CVSSQVGLGTDTQYF.

This chain joins TRBV6-2 or TRBV6-3 and TRBJ2-3; TCRdb picks TRBD1, but there is no DNA to check that call. Germline V gene lookup returns CDR1 MNHEY and CDR2 SVGEGT. The CDR3 is made up of 15 amino acids. This CDR3 is CASSKGQGSTDTQYF.

The V and J genes are TRBV7-2 and TRBJ2-7; lacking DNA, the TRBD1 call made by TCRdb goes unchecked. This CDR3 has 17 residues. Germline V lookup: CDR1 SGHTA, CDR2 FQGNSA. The CDR3 reads CASSPPTMGPRTYEQYF.

The chain employs TRBV19 and TRBJ1-1; without DNA, the TCRdb call of TRBD1 cannot be checked. From germline, CDR1 is LNHDA and CDR2 SQIVND (reference sequence). This CDR3 comprises 13 residues. This CDR3 reads CASSMAGDTEAFF.